This entry features one T cell receptor beta chain sequence. The data derive from a study of technical replicates of blood from a few donors. Clones were sequenced by immunoSEQ multiplex PCR, and TCRdb holds only the in-frame ones, with some missing. The data show some 80,000 clones, 90% to 97% seen once. The CDR3 spans 14 residues. Germline V gene lookup returns CDR1 SGHNT and CDR2 YYREEE (reference sequence). Trimming took off 1 base at V and 4 bases at J, with 11 bases between the two ends. The source material was T cells isolated from PBMCs. V gene TRBV5-4 combines with J gene TRBJ1-1; D remains unclear. This clonotype was obtained from a human donor in good health. In DNA form, the CDR3 reads TGTGCCAGCAGCTTGATCGGGTTTGGCACTGAAGCTTTCTTT. Amino acids: CASSLIGFGTEAFF.